This paragraph reports one TCR beta chain. The data stem from a study of control samples from healthy donors and cancer patients. Profiling relied on immunoSEQ multiplex PCR, and the TCRdb table lists in-frame clones only, not all of them. The sample has about 150,000 clones; over 90% are singletons. V dropped 2 bases and J dropped 3 bases, with 4 bases sitting between them. There are 12 residues in the CDR3. Germline lookup yields CDR1 MDHEN and CDR2 SYDVKM. The receptor was derived from a man aged 45-65 years in good health. The V and J genes are TRBV28 and TRBJ1-2; no definite D call. The sequencing sample was made of blood. CDR3 protein: CASSLLHYGYTF. CDR3 nucleotide sequence: TGTGCCAGCAGTTTACTACACTATGGCTACACCTTC.